This T cell receptor (beta chain) comes out of a study of blood T cell repertoires in COVID-19. Study-wide background: Samples of COVID-19 (acute and convalescent) were obtained from the United States, Italy and Spain. The cDNA or gDNA used as material had been derived from T cells, B-cell-depleted T cells, or PBMCs.

Original processing methods: Estimates of nucleated cell counts were drawn from the amplification of reference gene primers. Sequencing used immunoSEQ multiplex PCR; TCRdb keeps in-frame clones, though not all of them. V, J and clone size are those of that table, while D and trimming were read from the DNA. The sample contains a few hundred thousand clones, approximately 80% of which appear only once. The CDR3 runs 11 residues. With 1 base removed from V and 13 bases from J, the gap between germline ends came to 10 bases. The germline gives CDR1 SNHLY, CDR2 FYNNEI. Source material: peripheral blood. This receptor was identified in a woman aged 80 or over with acute or convalescent COVID-19. The J gene is TRBJ1-2, the V gene TRBV2, with unresolved D. CDR3 DNA sequence: TGTGCCAGCAGTGAAGTAGGATACAGCACCTTC. This gives the protein CASSEVGYSTF.